This is a list of T cell receptor beta chains from one sample in a study of beta chain features in type 1 diabetes. Repertoires were generated with immunoSEQ multiplex PCR, while TCRdb's copy carries only in-frame clones and drops some. The data contain 600,000 to 750,000 clones, approximately 13% of them singletons. Source material: naive CD4+ T cells from blood. The source of these receptors is a man aged 25 to 45 with type 1 diabetes. CDR3s include the opening cysteine and the closing phenylalanine or tryptophan. Each record gives: clone size, V gene, J gene, CDR3 protein. The size entry is marked missing in some rows and otherwise reads once, few, many or a size class.

>few|TRBV7-2|TRBJ1-2
CASSSMGTDTNYGYTF
>NA|TRBV28|TRBJ1-6
CASSLLFRPPTLHF
>NA|TRBV5-1|TRBJ2-7
CASSSITGQGVDEQYF
>NA|TRBV4-3|TRBJ2-3
CASSPDLEGSATDTQYF
>NA|TRBV10-3|TRBJ2-7
CAISESRESYEQYF
>NA|TRBV15|TRBJ2-7
CATSRVRGPSYEQYF
>few|TRBV28|TRBJ2-4
CASSSRTGFVDIQYF
>few|TRBV7-8|TRBJ1-2
CASSYDPTRGYGYTF
>NA|TRBV19|TRBJ1-2
CASLGLSTTNYGYTF
>NA|TRBV7-2|TRBJ1-5
CASTLERNQPQHF
>NA|TRBV7-2|TRBJ2-7
CASASGPYEQYF
>NA|TRBV2|TRBJ2-5
CASSTQGGSLETQYF
>few|TRBV7-2|TRBJ1-3
CASTSSGGRDTIYF
>few|TRBV19|TRBJ2-1
CASSIAGANLYNEQFF
>NA|TRBV10-3|TRBJ2-5
CAISSDRGKVETQYF
>NA|TRBV5-1|TRBJ2-1
CASSPLPDEQFF
>few|TRBV29-1|TRBJ2-1
CSVGGAANNYNEQFF
>few|TRBV6-6|TRBJ2-3
CASSPIDGFTDTQYF
>NA|TRBV5-1|TRBJ1-2
CASSSGRLYGYTF
>NA|TRBV7-2|TRBJ2-2
CASSLDGYYTGELFF
>few|TRBV11-2|TRBJ2-3
CASSLGLGQRRARDTQYF
>few|TRBV7-2|TRBJ1-5
CASSLVGPLGNQPQHF
>NA|TRBV29-1|TRBJ2-3
CSVFIRGRTDTQYF
>NA|TRBV7-7|TRBJ2-5
CASSPSSETQYF
>NA|TRBV5-1|TRBJ2-2
CASSSSGTANTGELFF
>NA|TRBV19|TRBJ2-7
CASSIRDSSYEQYF
>few|TRBV19|TRBJ1-2
CASSYPGQGYGYTF